This T cell receptor (beta chain) came from a study of cytomegalovirus exposure and HLA in healthy donors. The study, taken as a whole, reports: The authors confirmed in vitro that a few CMV-associated chains were specific for CMV antigens. Productive rates of about 90% or about 30% were seen for most TCR beta V segments in an earlier analysis. A link between a missense DCLRE1C variant and TCR beta V- and J-gene trimming emerged from a later analysis.

Vbeta (60) and Jbeta (13) primers were used in the PCR. Assay: immunoSEQ multiplex PCR; the TCRdb copy retains only in-frame clones and omits some. Of approximately 69,000 clones in the sample, about 66% were seen once. This clone has a handful of counts. Its antigen remains unidentified. The ends were cut back, 6 bases at V and 2 bases at J, with 14 bases in the middle. Germline V CDR1 and CDR2: SNHLY, FYNNEI. This CDR3 contains 14 residues. The sequence came from a man in his forties in good health and CMV-seropositive. The sequenced material came from PBMCs. V and J are TRBV2 and TRBJ2-7; the D gene is possibly TRBD1 (6 bases). This CDR3 is CASRQGDITYEQYF. The CDR3 coding sequence is TGTGCCAGCAGACAAGGGGACATCACCTACGAGCAGTACTTC.